A selection of T cell receptor beta chains follows, all from one sample in a study of cytomegalovirus exposure and HLA in healthy donors. Sequencing used immunoSEQ multiplex PCR; TCRdb keeps in-frame clones, though not all of them. Of hundreds of thousands of clones in the sample, 75% to 85% were seen once. Specimen: PBMCs. All receptors come from a woman aged 55-69 years in good health and CMV-seropositive. The CDR3 runs from the conserved cysteine through the conserved F or W. D genes are given only for firm matches. Expanded clones get a size class; other rows say once, few or many, or leave the size out.

TRBJ1-1 . . TRBV6-5 TGTGCCAGCAGCCCGTGGGAGGGGAACACTGAAGCTTTCTTT CASSPWEGNTEAFF
TRBJ1-6 . once TRBV6-5 TGTGCCAGCAGTTACTCGTCAGAGGAGAATTCACCCCTCCACTTT CASSYSSEENSPLHF
TRBJ1-2 . . TRBV7-9 TGTGCCAGCGGCCGGAGTAACTATGGCTACACCTTC CASGRSNYGYTF
TRBJ2-1 . . TRBV6-5 TGTGCCAGCAGTTACTCGAGGGTTTACAATGAGCAGTTCTTC CASSYSRVYNEQFF
TRBJ2-7 TRBD1 . TRBV5-4 TGTGCCAGCAGCAAACCAGGGACAGGGGGCAACGAGCAGTACTTC CASSKPGTGGNEQYF
TRBJ2-5 TRBD2 once TRBV7-9 TGTGCCAGCAGCTTAGGACTAGCCGAACAAGAGACCCAGTACTTC CASSLGLAEQETQYF
TRBJ2-6 . . TRBV27 TGTGCCAGGGTTGGACGGGAACAGGGAAGGGCTGGGGCCAACGTCCTGACTTTC CARVGREQGRAGANVLTF
TRBJ2-3 TRBD2 . TRBV14 TGTGCCAGCAGCCAAGGACGAATAGCGGGGGTCATAGATACGCAGTATTTT CASSQGRIAGVIDTQYF
TRBJ2-3 TRBD2 few TRBV30 TGTGGTTCGAGCCCAGTAGCGGGAAGTGATACGCAGTATTTT CGSSPVAGSDTQYF
TRBJ1-1 . . TRBV18 TGTGCCAGCTTAGGACAGCGAGATGAGGTTGGGGCTTTCTTT CASLGQRDEVGAFF
TRBJ1-3 . few TRBV6-1 . CASSEVGQGALF
TRBJ1-2 TRBD1 few TRBV19 TGTGCCAGTAGTATTAACCGGGACAGGGACTATGGCTACACCTTC CASSINRDRDYGYTF
TRBJ1-6 TRBD1 . TRBV27 TGTGCCAGCAAGTACGGGACAGGGAGCAATTCACCCCTCCACTTT CASKYGTGSNSPLHF
TRBJ1-1 . . TRBV5-5 TGTGCCAGCAGCTTGGGCTTCCGACAAGGGGGCACTGAAGCTTTCTTT CASSLGFRQGGTEAFF
TRBJ1-5 TRBD1 . TRBV5-6 TGTGCCAGCAGCTTTGGACAGGGAGAATATAGCAATCAGCCCCAGCATTTT CASSFGQGEYSNQPQHF